The 8 T cell receptor beta chains below all came from one sample that was sequenced in a study of blood T cells in healthy people across ages. Combining a sample-barcoded 5' primer with a J-beta primer mix, a second PCR ran for about 6 to 12 cycles. Each CDR3 protein is one row after TCRdb ran MiXCR on the 5' RACE reads. The table has 700,000 or so distinct CDR3 sequences, 20% to 25% seen once. Material: blood. All receptors derive from a man in his sixties or seventies in good health.

This clonotype was counted only a few times. This sequence joins TRBV6-2 or TRBV6-3 and TRBJ2-4; possible D gene TRBD2, 5 bases. The germline V and J ends were trimmed by 6 bases and 0 bases, with 9 bases remaining between them. This CDR3 spans 14 amino acids. Germline V gene data show CDR1 as MNHEY and CDR2 as SVGEGT. The CDR3 loop is CASRSAVAKNIQYF. The CDR3 DNA sequence: TGTGCCAGCAGATCAGCGGTAGCCAAAAACATTCAGTACTTC.

The chain carries TRBV28 and TRBJ2-4; 9 bases line up with TRBD2. V shed 7 bases, J shed 6 bases, and the junction held 7 bases outside the gene matches. The germline CDR1 and CDR2 sequences are MDHEN and SYDVKM. The CDR3 is 14 amino acids. CDR3 region: CASNKAGGGNIQYF. CDR3 sequence (DNA): TGTGCCAGCAACAAAGCGGGGGGTGGAAACATTCAGTACTTC. Full variable domain (outside the CDR3, taken from reference TRBV28 and TRBJ2-4): DVKVTQSSRYLVKRTGEKVFLECVQDMDHENMFWYRQDPGLGLRLIYFSYDVKMKEKGDIPEGYSVSREKKERFSLILESASTNQTSMYLCASNKAGGGNIQYFGAGTRLSVL.

There are a few counts of this clonotype. V and J are TRBV27 and TRBJ1-2; 9 bases are a match to TRBD1. CDR1 MNHEY and CDR2 SMNVEV come from the germline V gene (reference sequence). Trimming cost V 3 bases and J 6 bases; bases outside gene matches: 5. The CDR3 length is 14 residues. The CDR3 nucleotides read TGTGCCAGCAGTTTTGAGGGGACAGGGAATGGCTACACCTTC. It codes for CASSFEGTGNGYTF.

This chain links TRBV7-6 with TRBJ1-3; D is unresolved. CDR3 length: 14 amino acids. Germline V lookup: CDR1 SGHVS, CDR2 FNYEAQ. Between the trimmed V and J ends, which lost 5 bases and 0 bases, there was a span of 8 bases. The CDR3 is CASSATYSGNTIYF. The CDR3, as DNA: TGTGCCAGCAGCGCCACTTACTCTGGAAACACCATATATTTT.

This clonotype was seen more than once but under ten times. The genes are TRBV3-1 and TRBJ2-3; D gene unclear. CDR1 is LGHDT and CDR2 is YNNKEL in the germline V gene (reference sequence). CDR3 size: 14 residues. V was shortened by 1 base and J by 2 bases, with 7 bases between the two germline ends. The CDR3 DNA is TGTGCCAGCAGCCAAGGCTGGAACACAGATACGCAGTATTTT. Amino acid sequence: CASSQGWNTDTQYF.

This clonotype turned up a few times. V usage is TRBV4-2 and J usage is TRBJ2-3, with D tentatively TRBD2 (6 bases). The CDR3 is 15 amino acids. Germline CDR1 reads LGHNA; CDR2 reads YNFKEQ. Trimming took off 0 bases at V and 2 bases at J, with 9 bases between the two ends. The CDR3 is CASSQEGTSTDTQYF. CDR3 sequence (DNA): TGTGCCAGCAGCCAAGAGGGGACTTCCACAGATACGCAGTATTTT.

This clonotype was seen a few times. The chain joins TRBV12-3 or TRBV12-4 to TRBJ2-5; possibly TRBD2 for D (6 bases). The CDR3 runs to 13 residues. The ends were cut back, 6 bases at V and 8 bases at J, with 16 bases in the middle. The CDR3 DNA reads as TGTGCCAGCAGGCGGGGATCCTTGAATACCCAGTACTTC. This codes for CASRRGSLNTQYF.

V usage is TRBV29-1 and J usage is TRBJ2-6; D uncertain. Deletions cut 2 bases from V and 1 base from J, with 3 bases between. This CDR3 region has 13 residues. Germline V CDR1 and CDR2: SQVTM, ANQGSEA. Here the CDR3 reads CSVEPSGANVLTF. DNA for the CDR3: TGCAGCGTTGAACCGTCTGGGGCCAACGTCCTGACTTTC.